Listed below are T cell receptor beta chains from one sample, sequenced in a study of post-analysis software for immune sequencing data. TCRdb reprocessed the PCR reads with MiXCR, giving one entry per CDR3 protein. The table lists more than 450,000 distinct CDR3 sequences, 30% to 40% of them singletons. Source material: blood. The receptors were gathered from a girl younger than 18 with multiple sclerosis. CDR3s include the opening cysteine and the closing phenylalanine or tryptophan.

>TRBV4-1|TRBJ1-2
CASSQEGRQGGYTF
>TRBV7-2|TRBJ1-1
CASSVRDRGTEAFF
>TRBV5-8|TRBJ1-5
CASSPRQRNQPQHF
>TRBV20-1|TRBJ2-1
CSAREGDRGGLEQFF
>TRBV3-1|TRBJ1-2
CASSQGTGGRGYTF
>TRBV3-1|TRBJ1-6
CASSQNQGAGSPLHF
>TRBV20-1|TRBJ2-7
CSAREIRDRGNEQYF
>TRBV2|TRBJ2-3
CASTKQGFMTDTQYF
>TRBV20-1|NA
CSARIARLETQYF
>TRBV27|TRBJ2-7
CASSTGIKGRNEQYF
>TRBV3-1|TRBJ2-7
CASSPPGSFDEQYF
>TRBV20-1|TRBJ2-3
CSAVSGLAAGAWGGDTQYF
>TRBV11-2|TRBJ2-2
CASSPPLAPNTGELFF
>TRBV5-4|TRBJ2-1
CASSSNMKYNEQFF
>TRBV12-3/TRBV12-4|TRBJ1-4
CASSFPGPTNEKLFF
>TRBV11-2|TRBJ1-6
CASSLLSSVNSPLHF
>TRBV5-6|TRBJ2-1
CASSLPPSSYNEQFF
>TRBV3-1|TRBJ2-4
CASSTSTSEKNIQYF
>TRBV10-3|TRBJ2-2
CAISELVGELFF
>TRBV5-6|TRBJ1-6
CASSFSGTGGNSPLHF
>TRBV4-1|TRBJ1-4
CASSQAAPLPPSTNEKLFF
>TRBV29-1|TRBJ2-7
CSVAGSGTEAYEQYF
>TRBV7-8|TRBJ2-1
CASSTDRNHNEQFF
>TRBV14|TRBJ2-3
CASSPCRDISTGTQYF
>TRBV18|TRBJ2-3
CASSSEGPPLGTDTQYF
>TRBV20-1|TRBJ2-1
CSAETNQETQFF
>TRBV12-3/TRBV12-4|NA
CASRNGRGQQTQYF
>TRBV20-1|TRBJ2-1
CSALGGATWNEQFF
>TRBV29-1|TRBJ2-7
CSVTGTSGGLFRSYEQYF
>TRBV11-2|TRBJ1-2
CASSPFTTANYGDTF
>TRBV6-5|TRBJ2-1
CASSYFSQGYNEQFF
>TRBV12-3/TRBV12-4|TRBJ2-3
CASTRRASGGGDTQYF
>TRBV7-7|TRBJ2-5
CASTTYSGAQETQYF
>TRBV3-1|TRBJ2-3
CASSQLAGDGTDTQYF
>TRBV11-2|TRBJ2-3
CASSLDPEPGYF
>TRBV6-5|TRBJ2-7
CASSPGDRAYEQYF
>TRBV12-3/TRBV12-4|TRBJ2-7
CASSLTGGYEQYF
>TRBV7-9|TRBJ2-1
CASSLQGIQEQFF
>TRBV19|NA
CASQGRIRGRNIQYF
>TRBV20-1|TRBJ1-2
CSASPRNYGYTF
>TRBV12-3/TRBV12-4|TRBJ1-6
CASSLGPGGFSPLHF
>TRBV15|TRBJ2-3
CATSREWGQGTDTQYF
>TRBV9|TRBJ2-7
CASSVDRFSYEQYF
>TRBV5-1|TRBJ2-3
CAGSLRTSGGTDTQYF
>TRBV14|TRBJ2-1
CASSQVVSGGIYEQFF
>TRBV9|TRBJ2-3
CASSVDSGGTDTQYF